This T cell receptor beta chain was found in a study of shared clonotypes between healthy human individuals (dated by TCRdb to 2019 to 2021). For the study in its entirety: The cohort comprised two women and a few men aged 18 to 49 years. The study deeply sequenced blood TCR repertoires of five healthy adults to estimate repertoire size and the extent of clonotype sharing between individuals. Between about 0.8 and 9 billion PBMCs per donor were obtained by leukapheresis. Different laboratories and diverse techniques were used to prepare libraries and sequence TCR repertoires, to increase sequencing depth and limit assay-specific biases. The full study reports these points: Sampling was restricted to blood, and TCR repertoires in tissues likely differ from the TCR repertoires found in blood. Pairwise subsampling led to the expectation that sequencing depth would affect the degree of clonotype sharing among donors. The genetic and exposure-history diversity represented was limited by the small number of donors.

Using the deep immunoSEQ assay, multiplex PCR amplified TCR CDR3 regions from genomic DNA. For each cell subset, the extracted genomic DNA was distributed evenly across all wells of several immunoSEQ 96-well plates, and each plate served as one replicate. For unsorted PBMC, 250 to 300 ng genomic DNA, equal to 25,000 to 35,000 T cell genomes, was loaded into each replicate PCR. Genomic DNA from unsorted PBMC was sequenced over ten immunoSEQ deep assay plates. Purified libraries were quantified with a Qubit 3.0 fluorometer, sized on a Bioanalyzer 2100, and re-quantified with the KAPA Library Quantification kit. Every immunoSEQ 96-well plate was sequenced on a separate single-read 150-cycle Illumina NextSeq 550 flow cell. The published analysis was carried out like this. Because only junctional sequences without quality scores were contained in the immunoSEQ output, filtering matching that applied to full-length reads could not be performed. To assign V/J genes and CDR3, sequences were annotated against IMGT germline references using PyIR, a Python wrapper for IgBLAST v1.9. Any read was removed if the V/J assignment was weak (E-value above 1e-6), the CDR3 was missing, or the read contained stop codons, out-of-frame junctions, or ambiguous translated residues. V3J clonotypes were defined as sequences sharing the same inferred V gene, J gene, and CDR3 amino acid sequence. Percentage overlap between repertoires was calculated by dividing the number of shared unique clonotypes by the size of the smaller repertoire. Three approaches were used to assess repertoire richness: RTK rarefaction, the Chao1 estimator, and Recon v2.1 estimates of unobserved clonotypes. This immuneACCESS table, as held by TCRdb, lists in-frame sequences with V and J called but not all clones. Of the missing ones, under half trace to an unresolved V gene in checked studies; the others have no known cause. The V and J calls and clone size were taken over from that table, and D and trimming were inferred from the DNA. For this sample there are fewer than 600,000 clones; 79% appear just once. Around 14% of the sample goes to the ten largest clones.

There are 19 amino acids in the CDR3, from cysteine to phenylalanine inclusive. Of the read, only the CDR3 DNA is kept; its 57 bases are in frame from base 1. Reading the germline V gene gives CDR1 LGHNA and CDR2 YSLEER. At the junction V is shortened by 0 bases and J by 4 bases; bases outside the gene matches: 15. The donors were healthy, HIV-negative adults who had no recently reported acute infections or vaccinations. Every donor was a Caucasian adult living in Nashville, Tennessee, USA. In the unsorted samples, around 81 million PBMCs were counted, and genomic DNA was extracted using the QIAamp DNA Blood Mini kit. Blood was collected by leukapheresis, and PBMCs were isolated by Ficoll-Histopaque density gradient centrifugation and then cryopreserved in liquid nitrogen vapor phase. Comment on this clone: Its binding antigen is unknown. No much larger clonotype is one base removed from it; base qualities were not supplied.

The chain is made from TRBV4-3 and TRBJ2-5; 9 junctional bases match TRBD2. The sequenced sample consisted of PBMCs. This receptor was taken from a woman between 40 and 55 years old in good health. Some clones in this sample may be carry-over from other donors' samples. The DNA reads as follows: TGCGCCAGCAGCCAAGATCCGATAGCGGGAGCCCAGGAGGGAGAGACCCAGTACTTC. It codes for CASSQDPIAGAQEGETQYF.